These 18 T cell receptor beta chains originate from one sample sequenced in a study of spatial heterogeneity in lung cancer. One entry per CDR3 protein, called by TCRdb with MiXCR from the 5' RACE reads. The sample lists 25,000 to 30,000 distinct CDR3 sequences; 9.5% to 15% were seen once. Time point denoted: sample taken at primary tumor resection. Material for sequencing was whole RNA from tumor, nontumor lung or frozen PBMC, left unsorted. The specimen comprised PBMCs, sampled at surgery. All receptors come from a female donor with early-stage non-small cell lung cancer.

Ten or more counts support this clonotype. This sequence joins TRBV24-1 and TRBJ2-1, with 9 positions matching TRBD1. V shed 7 bases and J 5 bases; nucleotides not matched to a gene: 8. Germline V lookup: CDR1 KGHDR, CDR2 SFDVKD. This CDR3 comprises 15 residues. The chain's CDR3 is CATSQPGTGNNEQFF. CDR3 nucleotides: TGTGCCACCAGCCAACCCGGGACAGGGAACAATGAGCAGTTCTTC.

This clonotype was picked up many times. The CDR3 DNA is TGTGCCAGCAGCTTACCCGGACAGGGGGCAGTTGGGGCCAACGTCCTGACTTTC. Translating it yields CASSLPGQGAVGANVLTF. The chain has TRBV9 and TRBJ2-6; TRBD1 aligns across 11 bases. The CDR3 length is 18 residues. The trim removed 4 bases at V and 3 bases at J, leaving 9 bases unmatched. Looked up from germline, CDR1 is SGDLS and CDR2 is YYNGEE.

The rearrangement links TRBV7-9 to TRBJ2-3; D gene unclear. The V end lost 2 bases, the J end lost 0 bases, and 3 bases lay between the germline ends. Germline V gene sequence: CDR1 SEHNR, CDR2 FQNEAQ (reference sequence). This CDR3 region has 13 residues. The CDR3 DNA follows: TGTGCCAGCAGCTTATTGAGCACAGATACGCAGTATTTT. It encodes CASSLLSTDTQYF.

Many counts were recorded for this clonotype. The CDR3 here is CASSQDASGAYSGNTIYF. The DNA of the CDR3 is TGCGCCAGCAGCCAAGACGCATCCGGGGCCTACTCTGGAAACACCATATATTTT. The V and J genes are TRBV4-3 and TRBJ1-3; maybe TRBD1 (5 bases). Germline V gene sequence: CDR1 LGHNA, CDR2 YSLEER. The ends were cut back, 0 bases at V and 0 bases at J, with 15 bases in the middle. This CDR3 is built from 18 residues.

This clonotype was seen many times. As DNA, the CDR3 is TGCAGTGCTAGTATTAGCGGGGGGGCCGGGGAGACCCAGTACTTC. Its protein is CSASISGGAGETQYF. This sequence joins TRBV20-1 and TRBJ2-5, with 11 bases matching TRBD2. This CDR3 comprises 15 residues. J lost 5 bases, V lost 3 bases, and 8 bases had no gene match. Germline V lookup: CDR1 DFQATT, CDR2 SNEGSKA (reference sequence).

The rearrangement joins TRBV7-9 to TRBJ2-3; D is tentatively TRBD1 or TRBD2 (5 bases each). The CDR3 has 20 amino acids. The V and J ends lost 5 bases and 0 bases respectively, with 27 bases between them. Looked up from germline, CDR1 is SEHNR and CDR2 is FQNEAQ (reference sequence). The CDR3 DNA reads as TGTGCCAGCAGCCTCGAAACGGGGCTAGCTACAGACAAAAGCACAGATACGCAGTATTTT. This translates into CASSLETGLATDKSTDTQYF.

The V call is TRBV5-5, the J call TRBJ2-1; D is unresolved. CDR1 and CDR2 from the germline V gene are SGHKS and YYEKEE (reference sequence). V was cut by 5 bases and J by 4 bases, with 19 bases left in between. The CDR3 is 16 residues long. The CDR3 DNA reads TGTGCCAGCAGACCAACCCTAGATATCCAGTACAATGAGCAGTTCTTC. Residues: CASRPTLDIQYNEQFF.

The chain is built from TRBV9 and TRBJ2-3, with 7 bases fitting TRBD2. The germline V gene encodes CDR1 SGDLS and CDR2 YYNGEE. V lost 4 bases, J lost 3 bases, and 14 bases stayed unmatched. The CDR3 consists of 17 residues. The CDR3 here is CASSYGEGLRETDTQYF. For the CDR3, the DNA is TGTGCCAGCAGCTATGGGGAGGGGCTAAGGGAGACAGATACGCAGTATTTT.

This clonotype was detected ten times or more. The chain combines TRBV12-5 with TRBJ2-2; TRBD2 matches at 11 bases. Germline CDR1 LGHNT, CDR2 FRNRAP. The trim removed 1 base at V and 2 bases at J, leaving 9 bases unmatched. The CDR3 covers 19 residues. In DNA form, the CDR3 reads TGTGCTAGTGGTTTGGCCCTGACCGGGACTAGCGGCAACACCGGGGAGCTGTTTTTT. It codes for CASGLALTGTSGNTGELFF.

This clonotype occurred many times. The chain recombines TRBV6-2 or TRBV6-3 with TRBJ2-1; D is possibly TRBD1 or TRBD2 (5 bases each). Trimming took off 8 bases at V and 6 bases at J, with 23 bases between the two ends. The CDR3 sequence is 16 residues long. Looked up from germline, CDR1 is MNHEY and CDR2 is SVGEGT. The CDR3 DNA reads TGTGCCAGCGGCCTACGGTCACGGGGCCCGATCAATGAGCAGTTCTTC. It codes for CASGLRSRGPINEQFF.

This clonotype showed up just a few times. The chain carries TRBV24-1 and TRBJ2-1; 11 positions agree with TRBD2. Germline-derived CDR1 and CDR2 are KGHDR and SFDVKD. Trimming cost V 4 bases and J 6 bases; bases outside gene matches: 7. CDR3 size: 16 residues. The CDR3 is CATSDATSGRVNEQFF. The CDR3 DNA follows: TGTGCCACCAGTGACGCCACTAGCGGGAGAGTCAATGAGCAGTTCTTC.

This clonotype occurred many times. This rearrangement joins TRBV4-2 to TRBJ2-1, with D uncertain. Germline values: CDR1 LGHNA, CDR2 YNFKEQ. V was shortened by 1 base and J by 8 bases, with 9 bases between the two germline ends. CDR3 length: 13 residues. The CDR3 is CASSQAQFDEQFF. Written as DNA, the CDR3 is TGTGCCAGCAGCCAAGCCCAGTTCGATGAGCAGTTCTTC.

In its sample, this clonotype ranks as medium-sized. The gene calls are TRBV4-3 and TRBJ2-6, with D perhaps matching TRBD1 (5 bases). CDR3 length equals 16 residues. Trimming cost V 0 bases and J 1 base, with 7 bases left between them. CDR1 and CDR2 (germline): LGHNA, YSLEER. The DNA for the CDR3 is TGCGCCAGCAGCCAAGATCAGGGATCTGGGGCCAACGTCCTGACTTTC. This encodes CASSQDQGSGANVLTF.

This clonotype was detected ten times or more. The chain is built from TRBV7-2 and TRBJ2-7; D ambiguous. V was pared by 3 bases and J by 0 bases, with 3 bases between. Per germline, CDR1 SGHTA and CDR2 FQGNSA. This CDR3 spans 12 amino acids. The CDR3 here is CASSFASYEQYF. CDR3 nucleotides: TGTGCCAGCAGCTTTGCCTCCTACGAGCAGTACTTC.

This clonotype is classed as medium-sized. V and J are TRBV29-1 and TRBJ2-1, with 10 bases matching TRBD2. CDR1 SQVTM and CDR2 ANQGSEA come from the germline V gene. The CDR3 contains 17 residues. The J segment lost 0 bases and the V segment lost 6 bases, leaving 11 bases of the junction unmatched. CDR3 residues: CSVEGSPSGSSYNEQFF. CDR3 coding DNA: TGCAGCGTAGAGGGCTCCCCTAGCGGGAGCTCCTACAATGAGCAGTTCTTC.

This clonotype has a count of ten or more. The rearrangement joins TRBV20-1 to TRBJ1-1, with a weak D call TRBD1 (5 bases). The V end was cut by 6 bases, the J end by 0 bases, with 20 bases between. The CDR3 has 16 amino acids. Germline lookup yields CDR1 DFQATT and CDR2 SNEGSKA (reference sequence). CDR3 bases: TGCAGTGCCCTAAGCGGGACCGCGACCCTGAACACTGAAGCTTTCTTT. Its protein is CSALSGTATLNTEAFF.

This clonotype showed up just a few times. The V gene is TRBV2, the J gene TRBJ2-5; unclear D gene. The CDR3 runs 11 residues. The germline CDR1 and CDR2 sequences are SNHLY and FYNNEI. V lost 5 bases and J lost 2, with 3 bases in between. CDR3 bases: TGTGCCAGCAGTAGACAAGAGACCCAGTACTTC. Amino acid sequence: CASSRQETQYF.

V gene TRBV27 combines with J gene TRBJ2-1; D gene ambiguous. Between the trimmed V and J ends, which lost 10 bases and 3 bases, there was a span of 13 bases. The CDR3 is 13 residues long. Germline V gene sequence: CDR1 MNHEY, CDR2 SMNVEV (reference sequence). DNA for the CDR3: TGTGCCACCGGCGGCAGGAACTACAATGAGCAGTTCTTC. Protein: CATGGRNYNEQFF.